This T cell receptor beta chain was recovered during a study of tumor-infiltrating T cells and Merkel cell polyomavirus. Study details: CD8+ T cells recognized the Merkel cell polyomavirus KLL epitope. General study findings and limits: Patients having about 5-108 rather than 0-3 KLL-specific tumor clonotypes survived MCC longer.

Robust Merkel cell polyomavirus Large T antigen positivity by immunohistochemistry was seen in all patients' tumors. Clones were sequenced by immunoSEQ multiplex PCR, and TCRdb holds only the in-frame ones, with some missing. The data show 20,000 to 30,000 clones, roughly 85% seen once. A word on this clone: The target antigen is unknown.

Trimming cost V 4 bases and J 2 bases; bases outside gene matches: 9. The V gene's germline CDR1 is SNHLY and CDR2 FYNNEI. CDR3 length: 16 residues. The J gene is TRBJ2-7, the V gene TRBV2, with TRBD2 matching 9 bases. Sequencing input: lymph node tissue. This receptor was identified in a man between 45 and 60 years old with Merkel cell carcinoma. The CDR3: CASSAAGGRGTYEQYF. The CDR3 bases are TGTGCCAGCAGTGCGGCGGGGGGGAGGGGAACCTACGAGCAGTACTTC.